This TCR beta chain stems from a study of cytomegalovirus exposure and HLA in healthy donors. General observations from the study: TCR beta sequences reportedly predicted most subjects' HLA-A and HLA-B alleles accurately.

With 60 Vbeta and 13 Jbeta primers, the PCR was carried out. Profiled with immunoSEQ multiplex PCR; TCRdb holds only in-frame clones, not every one. The sample lists about 130,000 clones, approximately 77% occurring once. The V end lost 7 bases, the J end lost 8 bases, and 18 bases lay between the germline ends. Germline V lookup: CDR1 SQVTM, CDR2 ANQGSEA. This CDR3 region has 13 residues. With respect to this clone: Its antigen is currently unknown.

Sequenced input: PBMCs. The gene calls are TRBV29-1 and TRBJ2-1; D might be TRBD2 (7 bases). This receptor was obtained from a woman aged 40 to 49 in good health and CMV-seronegative. As DNA, the CDR3 is TGCAGCGCCGAAGGGGGGGGAGGAGATGAGCAGTTCTTC. Its translation: CSAEGGGGDEQFF.